This T cell receptor (beta chain) derives from a study of blood T cells in healthy people across ages. Study results and limitations: The recorded TCR beta diversity per million T cells decreased in a roughly linear manner with age.

Primed by a sample-barcoded 5' primer and a J-beta primer mix, a second PCR proceeded for roughly 7 to 12 cycles. TCRdb fed the 5' RACE reads into MiXCR, producing one record per CDR3 protein. The sample carries approximately 820,000 distinct CDR3 sequences, 40% to 50% recorded once. With respect to this clonotype: The antigen remains unidentified.

Germline CDR1 reads LGHDT; CDR2 reads YNNKEL (reference sequence). The V and J ends lost 6 bases and 9 bases, in that order; junction bases with no gene match: 7. The CDR3 has 14 amino acids. The TCR sequence derives from a man aged 60-69 years in good health. The chain uses TRBV3-1 and TRBJ1-6; 8 positions match TRBD1. Sequencing used blood. CDR3 sequence (DNA): TGTGCCAGCAGTCCAGGACAGGGCCGTTCACCCCTCCACTTT. It yields the protein CASSPGQGRSPLHF.